This T cell receptor beta chain comes out of a study of shared clonotypes between healthy human individuals. Across the study: Two female and three male donors aged 18 to 49 were enrolled.

Per germline, CDR1 MNHEY and CDR2 SVGAGI. V lost 5 bases to trimming and J lost 6 bases, with 7 bases between them. This CDR3 comprises 12 residues. Study results and caveats: Non-shared clonotypes displayed generation probabilities falling below those of clonotypes present in all four donors.

Regarding this clone: What it binds is unknown.

The authors distributed each subset's genomic DNA evenly over several immunoSEQ plates. Sequencing was performed with immunoSEQ multiplex PCR; in TCRdb, only in-frame clones are kept and a portion is missing. The top ten clones hold 0.1% to 0.15% of a sample with roughly 2 million clones, around 95% of them seen once. The origin of this receptor is a man between 18 and 35 years old in good health. The sequenced sample consisted of naive CD4+ T cells sorted from blood. Subset in this sample: CD45RA+ positively selected. The V and J genes are TRBV6-5 and TRBJ2-2; D possibly corresponds to TRBD1 (5 bases). CDR3 loop: CASSSRAGELFF. CDR3 DNA sequence: TGTGCCAGCAGTAGCAGGGCCGGGGAGCTGTTTTTT.